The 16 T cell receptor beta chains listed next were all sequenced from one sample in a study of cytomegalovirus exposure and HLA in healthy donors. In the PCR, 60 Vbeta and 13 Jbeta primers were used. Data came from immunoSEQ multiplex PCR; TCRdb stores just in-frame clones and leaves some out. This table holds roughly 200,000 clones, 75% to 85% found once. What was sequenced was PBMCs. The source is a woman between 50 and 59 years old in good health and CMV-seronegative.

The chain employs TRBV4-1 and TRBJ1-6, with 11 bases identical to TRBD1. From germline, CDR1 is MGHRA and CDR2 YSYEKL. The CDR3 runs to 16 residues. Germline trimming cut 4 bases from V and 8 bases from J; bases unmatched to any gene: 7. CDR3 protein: CASSRGTGGWDSPLHF. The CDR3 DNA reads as TGCGCCAGCAGCCGCGGGACAGGGGGTTGGGATTCACCCCTCCACTTT.

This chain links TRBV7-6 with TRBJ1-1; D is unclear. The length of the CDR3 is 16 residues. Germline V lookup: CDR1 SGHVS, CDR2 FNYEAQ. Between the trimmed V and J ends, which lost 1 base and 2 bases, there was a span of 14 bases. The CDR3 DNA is TGTGCCAGCAGCTTAGTACACCGGGGTAGTAACACTGAAGCTTTCTTT. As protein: CASSLVHRGSNTEAFF.

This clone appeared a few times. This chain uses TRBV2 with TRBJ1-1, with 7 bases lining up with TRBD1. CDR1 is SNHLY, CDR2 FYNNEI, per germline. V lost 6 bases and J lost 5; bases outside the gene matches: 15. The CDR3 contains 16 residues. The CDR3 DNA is TGTGCCAGCAGCCAAGGTGAGACAGGGCAGGGGACTGAAGCTTTCTTT. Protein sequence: CASSQGETGQGTEAFF.

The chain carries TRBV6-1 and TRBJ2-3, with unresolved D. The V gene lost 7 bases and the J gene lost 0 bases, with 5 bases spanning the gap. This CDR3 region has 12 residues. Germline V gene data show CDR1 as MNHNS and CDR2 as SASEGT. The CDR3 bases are TGTGCCAGCACCAGTAGCACAGATACGCAGTATTTT. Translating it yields CASTSSTDTQYF.

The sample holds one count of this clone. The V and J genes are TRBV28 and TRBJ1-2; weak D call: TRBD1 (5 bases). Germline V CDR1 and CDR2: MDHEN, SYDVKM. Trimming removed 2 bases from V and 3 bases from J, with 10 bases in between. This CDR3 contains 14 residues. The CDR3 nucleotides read TGTGCCAGCAGTTTAAGCCCCAGGGACTATGGCTACACCTTC. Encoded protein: CASSLSPRDYGYTF.

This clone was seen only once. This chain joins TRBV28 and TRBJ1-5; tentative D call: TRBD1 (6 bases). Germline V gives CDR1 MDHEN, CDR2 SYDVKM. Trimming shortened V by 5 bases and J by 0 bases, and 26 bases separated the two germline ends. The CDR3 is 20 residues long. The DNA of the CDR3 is TGTGCCAGCAGTCCCCCGAGGTCAGGGGTGGGGGTGTATAGCAATCAGCCCCAGCATTTT. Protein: CASSPPRSGVGVYSNQPQHF.

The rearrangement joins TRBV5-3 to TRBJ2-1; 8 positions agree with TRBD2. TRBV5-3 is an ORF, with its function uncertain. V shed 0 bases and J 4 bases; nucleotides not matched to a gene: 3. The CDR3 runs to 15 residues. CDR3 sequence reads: CARSLEGLDYNEQFF. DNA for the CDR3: TGTGCCAGAAGCTTGGAGGGACTAGATTACAATGAGCAGTTCTTC.

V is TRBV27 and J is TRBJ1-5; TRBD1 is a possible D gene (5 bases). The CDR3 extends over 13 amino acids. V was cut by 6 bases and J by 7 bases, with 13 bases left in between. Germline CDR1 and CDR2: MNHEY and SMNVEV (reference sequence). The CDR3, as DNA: TGTGCCAGCAGCCTCACAGGAATCCAGCCCCAGCATTTT. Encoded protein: CASSLTGIQPQHF.

The CDR3, as DNA: TGTGCCTGGGGGAGTCAGACCGGGGAGCTGTTTTTT. Its protein product is CAWGSQTGELFF. The chain uses TRBV30 and TRBJ2-2, with D tentatively TRBD2 (5 bases). The CDR3 is made up of 12 amino acids. Trimming removed 5 bases at V and 5 bases at J, with 9 bases between. Germline CDR1 and CDR2: GTSNPN and SVGIG (reference sequence).

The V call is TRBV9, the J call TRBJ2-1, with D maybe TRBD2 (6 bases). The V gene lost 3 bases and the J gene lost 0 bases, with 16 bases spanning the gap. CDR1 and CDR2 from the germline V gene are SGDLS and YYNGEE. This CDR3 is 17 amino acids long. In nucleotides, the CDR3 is TGTGCCAGCAGCGGTCGGGCGGGGATAAACTCCTACAATGAGCAGTTCTTC. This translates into CASSGRAGINSYNEQFF.

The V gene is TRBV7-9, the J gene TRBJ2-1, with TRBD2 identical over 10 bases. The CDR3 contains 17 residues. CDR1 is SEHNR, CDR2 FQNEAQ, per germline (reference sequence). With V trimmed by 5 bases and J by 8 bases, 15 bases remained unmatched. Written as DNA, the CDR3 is TGTGCCAGCAGCACAACGGAGGAGCGGGAGGGCCTCGATGAGCAGTTCTTC. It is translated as CASSTTEEREGLDEQFF.

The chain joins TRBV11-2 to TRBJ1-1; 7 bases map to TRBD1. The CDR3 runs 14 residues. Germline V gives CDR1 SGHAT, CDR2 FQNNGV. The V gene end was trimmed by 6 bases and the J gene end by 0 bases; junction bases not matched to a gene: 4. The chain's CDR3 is CASRGTVLNTEAFF. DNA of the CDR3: TGTGCCAGCAGGGGGACAGTTTTGAACACTGAAGCTTTCTTT.

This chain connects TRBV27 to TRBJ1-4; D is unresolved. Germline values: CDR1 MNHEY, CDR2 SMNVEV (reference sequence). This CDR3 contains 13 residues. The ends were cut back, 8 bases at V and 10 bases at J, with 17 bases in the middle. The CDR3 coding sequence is TGTGCCAGCGCTAGAGATCCCGGAGGAAAACTGTTTTTT. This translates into CASARDPGGKLFF.

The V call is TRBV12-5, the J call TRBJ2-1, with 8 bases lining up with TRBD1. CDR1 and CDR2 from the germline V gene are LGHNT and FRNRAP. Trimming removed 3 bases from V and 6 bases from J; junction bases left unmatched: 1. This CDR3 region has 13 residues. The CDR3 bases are TGTGCTAGTGGTTTCGGACAGGGCAATGAGCAGTTCTTC. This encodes CASGFGQGNEQFF.

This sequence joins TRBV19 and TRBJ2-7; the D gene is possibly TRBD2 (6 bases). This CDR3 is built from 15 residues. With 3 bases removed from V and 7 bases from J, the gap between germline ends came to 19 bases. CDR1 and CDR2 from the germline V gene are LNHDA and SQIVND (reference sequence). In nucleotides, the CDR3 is TGTGCCAGTAGTATTGGAGGGACCAGTCTCAAAGAGCAGTACTTC. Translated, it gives CASSIGGTSLKEQYF.

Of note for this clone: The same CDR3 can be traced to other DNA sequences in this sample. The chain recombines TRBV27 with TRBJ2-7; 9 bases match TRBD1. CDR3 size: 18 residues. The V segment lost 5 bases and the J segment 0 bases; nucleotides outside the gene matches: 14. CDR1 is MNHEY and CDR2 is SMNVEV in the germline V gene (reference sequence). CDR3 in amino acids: CASSGRQGEVENSYEQYF. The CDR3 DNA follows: TGTGCCAGCAGTGGAAGACAGGGGGAGGTCGAAAACTCCTACGAGCAGTACTTC.